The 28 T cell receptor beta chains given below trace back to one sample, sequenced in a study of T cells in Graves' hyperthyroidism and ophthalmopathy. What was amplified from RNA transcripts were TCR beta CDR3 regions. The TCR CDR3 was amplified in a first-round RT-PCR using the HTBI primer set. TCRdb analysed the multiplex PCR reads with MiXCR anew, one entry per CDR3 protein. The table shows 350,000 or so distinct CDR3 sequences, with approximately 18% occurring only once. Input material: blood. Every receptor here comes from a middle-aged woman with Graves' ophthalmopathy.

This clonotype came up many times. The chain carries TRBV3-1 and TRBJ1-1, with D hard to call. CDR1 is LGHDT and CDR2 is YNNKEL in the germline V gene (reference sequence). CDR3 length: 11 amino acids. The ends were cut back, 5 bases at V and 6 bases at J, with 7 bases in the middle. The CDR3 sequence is CASSIRAEAFF. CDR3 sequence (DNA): TGTGCCAGCAGCATCCGGGCTGAAGCTTTCTTT. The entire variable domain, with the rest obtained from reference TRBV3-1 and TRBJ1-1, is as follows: DTAVSQTPKYLVTQMGNDKSIKCEQNLGHDTMYWYKQDSKKFLKIMFSYNNKELIINETVPNRFSPKSPDKAHLNLHINSLELGDSAVYFCASSIRAEAFFGQGTRLTVV.

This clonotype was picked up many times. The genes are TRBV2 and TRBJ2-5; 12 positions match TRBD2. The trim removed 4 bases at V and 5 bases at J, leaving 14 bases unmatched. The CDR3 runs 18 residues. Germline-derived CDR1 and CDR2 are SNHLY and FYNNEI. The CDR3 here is CASSGVASGRAGRETQYF. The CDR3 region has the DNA TGTGCCAGCAGTGGGGTCGCTAGCGGGAGGGCCGGAAGGGAGACCCAGTACTTC. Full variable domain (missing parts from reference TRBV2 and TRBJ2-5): EPEVTQTPSHQVTQMGQEVILRCVPISNHLYFYWYRQILGQKVEFLVSFYNNEISEKSEIFDDQFSVERPDGSNFTLKIRSTKLEDSAMYFCASSGVASGRAGRETQYFGPGTRLLVL.

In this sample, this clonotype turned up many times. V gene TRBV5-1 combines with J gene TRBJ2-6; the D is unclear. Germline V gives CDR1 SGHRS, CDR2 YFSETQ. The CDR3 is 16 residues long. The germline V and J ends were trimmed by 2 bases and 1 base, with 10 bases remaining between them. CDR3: CASSFDTRSGANVLTF. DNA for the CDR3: TGCGCCAGCAGCTTCGACACCCGGTCTGGGGCCAACGTCCTGACTTTC.

The DNA of the CDR3 is TGTGCCAGCAGTTACGAATACGACACCGGGGAGCTGTTTTTT. Its protein product is CASSYEYDTGELFF. This chain joins TRBV6-5 and TRBJ2-2; D not certain. Germline V gene data show CDR1 as MNHEY and CDR2 as SVGAGI. The CDR3 is 14 amino acids. The germline V and J ends were trimmed by 2 bases and 3 bases, with 7 bases remaining between them.

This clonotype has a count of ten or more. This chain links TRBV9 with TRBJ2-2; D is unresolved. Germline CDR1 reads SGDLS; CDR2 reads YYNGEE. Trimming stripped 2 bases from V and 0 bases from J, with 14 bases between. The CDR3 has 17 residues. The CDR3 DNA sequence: TGTGCCAGCAGCGTTAACCCCGGGCTAGCGAACACCGGGGAGCTGTTTTTT. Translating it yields CASSVNPGLANTGELFF. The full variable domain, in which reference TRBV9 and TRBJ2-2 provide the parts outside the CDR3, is DSGVTQTPKHLITATGQRVTLRCSPRSGDLSVYWYQQSLDQGLQFLIQYYNGEERAKGNILERFSAQQFPDLHSELNLSSLELGDSALYFCASSVNPGLANTGELFFGEGSRLTVL.

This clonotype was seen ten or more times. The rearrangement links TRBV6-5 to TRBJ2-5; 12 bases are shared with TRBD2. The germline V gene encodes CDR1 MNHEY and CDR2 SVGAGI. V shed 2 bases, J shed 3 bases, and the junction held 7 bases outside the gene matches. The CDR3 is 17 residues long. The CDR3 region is CASSYPTSGRRKETQYF. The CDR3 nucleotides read TGTGCCAGCAGTTACCCTACTAGCGGGAGGAGAAAAGAGACCCAGTACTTC.

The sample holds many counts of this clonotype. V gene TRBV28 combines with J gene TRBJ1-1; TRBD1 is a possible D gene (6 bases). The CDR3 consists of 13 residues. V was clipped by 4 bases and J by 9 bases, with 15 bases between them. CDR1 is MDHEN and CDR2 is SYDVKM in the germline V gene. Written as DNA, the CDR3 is TGTGCCAGCAGTTCTGGACACAGGGTGAAAGCTTTCTTT. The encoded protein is CASSSGHRVKAFF. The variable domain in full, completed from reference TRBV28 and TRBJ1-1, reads DVKVTQSSRYLVKRTGEKVFLECVQDMDHENMFWYRQDPGLGLRLIYFSYDVKMKEKGDIPEGYSVSREKKERFSLILESASTNQTSMYLCASSSGHRVKAFFGQGTRLTVV.

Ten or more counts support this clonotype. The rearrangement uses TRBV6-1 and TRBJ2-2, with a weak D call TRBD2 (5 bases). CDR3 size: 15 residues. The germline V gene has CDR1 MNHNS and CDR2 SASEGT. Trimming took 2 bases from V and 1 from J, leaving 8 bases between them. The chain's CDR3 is CASSEYGVNTGELFF. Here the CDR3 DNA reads TGTGCCAGCAGTGAATACGGGGTGAACACCGGGGAGCTGTTTTTT.

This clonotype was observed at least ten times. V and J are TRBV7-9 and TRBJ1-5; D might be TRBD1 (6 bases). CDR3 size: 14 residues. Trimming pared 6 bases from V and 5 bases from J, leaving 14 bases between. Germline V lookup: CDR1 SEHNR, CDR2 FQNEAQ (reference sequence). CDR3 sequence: CASSLGQGYQPQHF. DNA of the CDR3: TGTGCCAGCAGTTTGGGTCAGGGGTATCAGCCCCAGCATTTT. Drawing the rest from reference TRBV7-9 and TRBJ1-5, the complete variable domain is DTGVSQNPRHKITKRGQNVTFRCDPISEHNRLYWYRQTLGQGPEFLTYFQNEAQLEKSRLLSDRFSAERPKGSFSTLEIQRTEQGDSAMYLCASSLGQGYQPQHFGDGTRLSIL.

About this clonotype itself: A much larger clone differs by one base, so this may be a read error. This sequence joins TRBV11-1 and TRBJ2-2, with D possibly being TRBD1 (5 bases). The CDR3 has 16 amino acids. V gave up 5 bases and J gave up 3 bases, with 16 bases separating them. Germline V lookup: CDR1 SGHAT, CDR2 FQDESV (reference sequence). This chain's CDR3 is CASSPQGPMYTGELFF. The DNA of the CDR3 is TGTGCCAGCAGCCCTCAGGGCCCGATGTACACCGGGGAGCTGTTTTTT.

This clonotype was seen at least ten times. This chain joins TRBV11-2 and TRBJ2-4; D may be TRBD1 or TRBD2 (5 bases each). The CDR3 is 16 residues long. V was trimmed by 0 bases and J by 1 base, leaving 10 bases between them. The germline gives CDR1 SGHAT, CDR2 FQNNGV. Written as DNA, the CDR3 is TGTGCCAGCAGCTTAGATGTTGGGACCGCCAAAAACATTCAGTACTTC. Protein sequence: CASSLDVGTAKNIQYF.

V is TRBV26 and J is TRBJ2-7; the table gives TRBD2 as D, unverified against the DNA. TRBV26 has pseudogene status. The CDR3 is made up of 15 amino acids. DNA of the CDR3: TGTGCCAGCAGCCCGACAACTAGCGGGAGCTACGAGCAGTACTTC. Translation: CASSPTTSGSYEQYF.

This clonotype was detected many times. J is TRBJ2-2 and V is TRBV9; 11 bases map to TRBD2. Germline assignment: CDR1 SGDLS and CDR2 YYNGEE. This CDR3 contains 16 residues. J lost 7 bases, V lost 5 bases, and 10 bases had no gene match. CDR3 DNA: TGTGCCAGCAGTCCTTCTAGCGGGAGGTCGCACGGGGAGCTGTTTTTT. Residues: CASSPSSGRSHGELFF.

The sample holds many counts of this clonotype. The CDR3 DNA sequence: TGTGCCAGCAGCCGTGGGACAGGGGGAGAGACCCAGTACTTC. Translating gives CASSRGTGGETQYF. The gene calls are TRBV13 and TRBJ2-5, with TRBD1 matching 11 bases. V lost 5 bases and J lost 4; bases outside the gene matches: 3. CDR3 length: 14 amino acids. Germline values: CDR1 PRHDT, CDR2 FYEKMQ (reference sequence).

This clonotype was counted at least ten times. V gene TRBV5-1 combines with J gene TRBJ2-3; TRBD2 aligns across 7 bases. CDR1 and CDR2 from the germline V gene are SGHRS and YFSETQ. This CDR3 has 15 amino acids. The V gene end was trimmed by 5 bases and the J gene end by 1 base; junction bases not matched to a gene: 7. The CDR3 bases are TGCGCCAGCAGGGGGCTGGCGGGGGGCACAGATACGCAGTATTTT. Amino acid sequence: CASRGLAGGTDTQYF.

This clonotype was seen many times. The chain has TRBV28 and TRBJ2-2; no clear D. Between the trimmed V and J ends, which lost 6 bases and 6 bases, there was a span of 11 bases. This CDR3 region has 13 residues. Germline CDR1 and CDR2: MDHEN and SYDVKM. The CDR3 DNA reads TGTGCCAGCAGGCTATCGGGTTCCGGGGAGCTGTTTTTT. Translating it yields CASRLSGSGELFF.

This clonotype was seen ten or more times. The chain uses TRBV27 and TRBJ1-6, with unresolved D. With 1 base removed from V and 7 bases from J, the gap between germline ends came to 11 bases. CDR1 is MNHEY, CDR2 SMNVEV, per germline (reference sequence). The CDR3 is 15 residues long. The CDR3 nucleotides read TGTGCCAGCAGTTTATTGGACCCCCTAAATTCACCCCTCCACTTT. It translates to CASSLLDPLNSPLHF.

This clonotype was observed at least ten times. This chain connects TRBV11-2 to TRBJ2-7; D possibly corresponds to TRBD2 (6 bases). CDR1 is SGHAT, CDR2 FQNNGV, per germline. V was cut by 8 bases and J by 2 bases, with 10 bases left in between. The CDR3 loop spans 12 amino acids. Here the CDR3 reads CASAGIAYEQYF. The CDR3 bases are TGTGCCAGCGCGGGAATCGCCTACGAGCAGTACTTC.

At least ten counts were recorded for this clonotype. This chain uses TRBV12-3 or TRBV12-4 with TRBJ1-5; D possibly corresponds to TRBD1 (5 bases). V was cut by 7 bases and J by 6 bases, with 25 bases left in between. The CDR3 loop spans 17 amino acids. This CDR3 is CASTYSGFPRGGQPQHF. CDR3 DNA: TGTGCCAGCACCTATTCAGGGTTCCCTCGCGGGGGTCAGCCCCAGCATTTT.

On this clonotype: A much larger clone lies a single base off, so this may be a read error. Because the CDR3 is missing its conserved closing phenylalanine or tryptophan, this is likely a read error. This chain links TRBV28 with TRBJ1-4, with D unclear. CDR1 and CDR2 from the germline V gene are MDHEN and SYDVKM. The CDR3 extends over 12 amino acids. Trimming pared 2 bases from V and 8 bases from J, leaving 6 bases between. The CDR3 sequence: CASSLKGEKLFY. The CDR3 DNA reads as TGTGCCAGCAGTTTAAAGGGAGAAAAACTGTTTTAT.

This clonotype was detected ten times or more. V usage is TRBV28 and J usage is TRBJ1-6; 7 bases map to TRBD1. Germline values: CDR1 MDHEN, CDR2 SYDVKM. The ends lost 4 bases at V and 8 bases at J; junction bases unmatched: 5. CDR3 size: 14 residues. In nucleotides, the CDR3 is TGTGCCAGCAGTTGGGACAGCCAGGATTCACCCCTCCACTTT. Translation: CASSWDSQDSPLHF.

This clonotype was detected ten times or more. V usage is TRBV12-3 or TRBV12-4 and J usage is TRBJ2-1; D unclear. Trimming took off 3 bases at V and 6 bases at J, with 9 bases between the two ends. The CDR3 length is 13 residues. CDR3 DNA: TGTGCCAGCAGTTTTGTCTACCTCAATGAGCAGTTCTTC. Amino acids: CASSFVYLNEQFF.

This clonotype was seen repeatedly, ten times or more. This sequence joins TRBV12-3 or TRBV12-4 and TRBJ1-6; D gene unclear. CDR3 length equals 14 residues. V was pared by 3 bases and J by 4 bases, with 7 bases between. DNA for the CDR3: TGTGCCAGCAGTTTCCGGGGATATAATTCACCCCTCCACTTT. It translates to CASSFRGYNSPLHF.

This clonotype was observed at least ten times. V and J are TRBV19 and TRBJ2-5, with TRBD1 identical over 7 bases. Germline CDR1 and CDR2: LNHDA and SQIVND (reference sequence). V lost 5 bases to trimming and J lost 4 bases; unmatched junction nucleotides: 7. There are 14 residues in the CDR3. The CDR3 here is CASSAAGGTETQYF. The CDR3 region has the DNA TGTGCCAGTAGTGCGGCAGGGGGAACAGAGACCCAGTACTTC.

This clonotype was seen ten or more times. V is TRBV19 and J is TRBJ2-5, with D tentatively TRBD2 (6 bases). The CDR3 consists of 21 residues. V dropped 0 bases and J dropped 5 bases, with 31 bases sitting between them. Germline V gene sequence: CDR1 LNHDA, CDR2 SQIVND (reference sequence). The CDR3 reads CASSIDPRNPFGRDIVETQYF. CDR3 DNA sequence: TGTGCCAGTAGTATAGATCCGAGGAACCCCTTCGGGCGGGATATCGTGGAGACCCAGTACTTC.

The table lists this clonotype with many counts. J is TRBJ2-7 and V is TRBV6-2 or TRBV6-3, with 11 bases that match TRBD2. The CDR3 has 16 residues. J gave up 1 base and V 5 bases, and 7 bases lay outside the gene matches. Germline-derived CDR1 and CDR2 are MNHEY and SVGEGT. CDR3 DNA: TGTGCCAGCAGTCCTCTGCGACTAGCGGGATCCTACGAGCAGTACTTC. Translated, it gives CASSPLRLAGSYEQYF.

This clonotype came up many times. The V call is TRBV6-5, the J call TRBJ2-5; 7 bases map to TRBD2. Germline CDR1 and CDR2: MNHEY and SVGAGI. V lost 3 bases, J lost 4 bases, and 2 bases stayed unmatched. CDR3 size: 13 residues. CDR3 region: CASSYLAAETQYF. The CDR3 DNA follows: TGTGCCAGCAGTTATCTAGCGGCAGAGACCCAGTACTTC.

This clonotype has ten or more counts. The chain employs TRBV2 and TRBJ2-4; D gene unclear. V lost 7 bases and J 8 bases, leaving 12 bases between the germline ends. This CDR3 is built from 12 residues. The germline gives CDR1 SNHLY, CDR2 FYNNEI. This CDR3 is CASNLLLDIQYF. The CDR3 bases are TGTGCCAGCAATCTGCTGTTGGACATTCAGTACTTC.